A single T cell receptor (beta chain) is shown here with its context. Clinical histories supplied by participants themselves formed the basis of cohort assignment. The sample comes from a study of blood T cell repertoires in COVID-19. Study overall: Sources were T cells, B-cell-depleted T cells, or PBMCs; the material itself was cDNA or gDNA.

This CDR3 contains 13 residues. V was pared by 2 bases and J by 4 bases, with 9 bases between. Germline V gives CDR1 SGHDT, CDR2 YYEEEE. The method was immunoSEQ multiplex PCR; TCRdb's version includes in-frame clones alone and lacks a portion of them. Counted here are 170,000 or so clones, 88% occurring once; the ten biggest clones make up less than 8%. This chain joins TRBV5-6 and TRBJ1-1; D unclear. Sequencing was carried out using PBMCs or T cells enriched from blood (not recorded which). This receptor was taken from a woman aged 45-65 years who had recovered from COVID-19. The CDR3 DNA is TGTGCCAGCAGCTTCAGGTCTGGCACTGAAGCTTTCTTT. Amino acid sequence: CASSFRSGTEAFF.